This T cell receptor (beta chain) was recovered during a study of blood T cell repertoires in COVID-19. This clone showed up just a few times. The CDR3 consists of 14 residues. V lost 2 bases, J lost 0 bases, and 0 bases stayed unmatched. The germline CDR1 and CDR2 sequences are MNHEY and SVGEGT. TCRdb's copy holds only in-frame clones and misses some; the assay was immunoSEQ multiplex PCR. This repertoire shows some 700,000 clones, over 80% found once; its top ten account for about 0.26%. This TCR came from a woman between 18 and 29 years old with acute or convalescent COVID-19. This chain uses TRBV6-2 or TRBV6-3 with TRBJ2-7, with 8 bases lining up with TRBD2. Sequences were obtained from peripheral blood. The CDR3 reads CASSYGTSSYEQYF. Here the CDR3 DNA reads TGTGCCAGCAGTTACGGGACTAGCTCCTACGAGCAGTACTTC.